This T cell receptor (beta chain) came from a study of T cells in Graves' hyperthyroidism and ophthalmopathy. Amplified regions were TCR beta CDR3 sequences from RNA transcripts. Carried out on the TCR CDR3, a first-round RT-PCR used the HTBI primer set. TCRdb independently ran MiXCR on the multiplex PCR reads; one entry per CDR3 protein. The table includes about 380,000 distinct CDR3 sequences, about 14% detected once. Patients aged 18 to 65 had newly diagnosed hyperthyroidism lasting under 2 months. Diagnoses were made from clinical symptoms, serum measures (thyroxine and TRAb), thyroid ultrasound and orbital computed tomography. Fresh peripheral blood, 10 ml, yielded the PBMCs. With 0 bases removed from V and 1 base from J, the gap between germline ends came to 10 bases. CDR1 and CDR2 from the germline V gene are DFQATT and SNEGSKA (reference sequence). The CDR3 runs 15 residues.

The receptor's source is an older woman with Graves' hyperthyroidism. The sample comprised blood. The genes are TRBV20-1 and TRBJ2-1; unclear D gene. The CDR3 region is CSARELVGSYNEQFF. The CDR3 DNA reads as TGCAGTGCTAGAGAGCTTGTGGGGTCCTACAATGAGCAGTTCTTC.